What follows is one TCR beta chain and its context. Its antigen is undetermined. Building of the TCR beta libraries involved iRepertoire HTBI primers and Arm-PCR of CDR3 regions. MiXCR was run by TCRdb on the multiplex PCR reads, yielding one entry per CDR3 protein. The sample lists roughly 530,000 distinct CDR3 sequences, roughly a sixth occurring once. The data belong to a study of regulatory T cells in long-lasting Graves disease. Notes on the study in general: Fewer public clonotypes were shared by new patients (about 940) than by persistent patients (around 2,900).

As to time point: newly diagnosed GD, antithyroid drugs for less than 3 months. From PBMCs, RNA was extracted and then used to make the TCR library. The data were also submitted as part of a second study, on T cells in Graves' hyperthyroidism and ophthalmopathy. From that paper: It was considered stable Graves' hyperthyroidism when ophthalmopathy did not progress within 18 months. Also found in blood were most expanded thyroid clonotypes above 0.001.

Material: peripheral blood mononuclear cells (PBMCs), obtained at new diagnosis, from a patient treated with antithyroid drugs. This clonotype was sampled from a woman aged 40-65 years with Graves disease.

CDR3 sequence: CASSSAGTGWAGYTF. As DNA, the CDR3 is TGTGCCAGCAGTTCCGCCGGGACAGGGTGGGCTGGCTACACCTTC. The genes are TRBV6-9 and TRBJ1-2; TRBD1 matches at 9 bases. This CDR3 is built from 15 residues. Trimming at V came to 4 bases and at J to 7 bases, leaving 10 bases not matched to a gene. Germline values: CDR1 MNHGY, CDR2 SVAAGI.